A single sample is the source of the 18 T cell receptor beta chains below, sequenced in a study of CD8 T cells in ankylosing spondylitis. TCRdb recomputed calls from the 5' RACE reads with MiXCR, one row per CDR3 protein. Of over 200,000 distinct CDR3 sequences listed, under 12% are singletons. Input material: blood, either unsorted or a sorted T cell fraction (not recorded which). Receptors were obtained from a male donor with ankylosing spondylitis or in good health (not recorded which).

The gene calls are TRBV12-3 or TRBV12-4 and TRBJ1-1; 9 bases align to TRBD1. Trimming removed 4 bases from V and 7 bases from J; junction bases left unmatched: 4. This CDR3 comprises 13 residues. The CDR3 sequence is CASSWGQGLEAFF. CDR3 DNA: TGTGCCAGCAGTTGGGGACAGGGCCTTGAAGCTTTCTTT.

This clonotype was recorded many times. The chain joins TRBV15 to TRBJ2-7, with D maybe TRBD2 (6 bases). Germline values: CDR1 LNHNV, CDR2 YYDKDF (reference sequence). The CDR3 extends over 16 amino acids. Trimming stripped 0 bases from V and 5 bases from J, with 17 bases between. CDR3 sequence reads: CATSRDPGGGNDEQYF. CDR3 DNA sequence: TGTGCCACCAGCAGAGATCCCGGCGGAGGGAACGACGAGCAGTACTTC. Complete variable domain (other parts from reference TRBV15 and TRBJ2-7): DAMVIQNPRYQVTQFGKPVTLSCSQTLNHNVMYWYQQKSSQAPKLLFHYYDKDFNNEADTPDNFQSRRPNTSFCFLDIRSPGLGDTAMYLCATSRDPGGGNDEQYFGPGTRLTVT.

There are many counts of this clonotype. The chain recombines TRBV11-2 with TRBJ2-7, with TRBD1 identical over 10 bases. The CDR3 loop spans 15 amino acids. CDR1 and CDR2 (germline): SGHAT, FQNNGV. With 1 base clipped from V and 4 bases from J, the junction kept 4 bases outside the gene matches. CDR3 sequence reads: CASSLVLGQGYEQYF. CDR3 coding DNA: TGTGCCAGCAGCTTAGTCTTGGGACAGGGGTACGAGCAGTACTTC.

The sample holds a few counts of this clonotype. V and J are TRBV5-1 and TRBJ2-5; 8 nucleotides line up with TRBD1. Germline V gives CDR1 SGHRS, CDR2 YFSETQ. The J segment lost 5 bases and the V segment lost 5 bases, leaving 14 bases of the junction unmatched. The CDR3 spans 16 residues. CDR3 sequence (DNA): TGCGCCAGCAGTCTGGATGGGACAGGTAATGCGGAGACCCAGTACTTC. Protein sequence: CASSLDGTGNAETQYF. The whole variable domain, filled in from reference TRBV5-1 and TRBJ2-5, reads KAGVTQTPRYLIKTRGQQVTLSCSPISGHRSVSWYQQTPGQGLQFLFEYFSETQRNKGNFPGRFSGRQFSNSRSEMNVSTLELGDSALYLCASSLDGTGNAETQYFGPGTRLLVL.

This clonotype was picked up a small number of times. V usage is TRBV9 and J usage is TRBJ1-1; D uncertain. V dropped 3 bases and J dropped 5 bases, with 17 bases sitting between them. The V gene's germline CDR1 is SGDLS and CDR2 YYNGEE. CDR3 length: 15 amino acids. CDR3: CASSAGVSPRTEAFF. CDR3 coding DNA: TGTGCCAGCAGCGCCGGGGTGTCGCCCCGAACTGAAGCTTTCTTT.

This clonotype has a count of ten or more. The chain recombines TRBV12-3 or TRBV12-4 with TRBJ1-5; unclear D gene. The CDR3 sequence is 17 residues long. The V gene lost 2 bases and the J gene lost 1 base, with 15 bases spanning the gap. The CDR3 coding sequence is TGTGCCAGCAGTTTACAGAATCCCTGGTGGAGCAATCAGCCCCAGCATTTT. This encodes CASSLQNPWWSNQPQHF.

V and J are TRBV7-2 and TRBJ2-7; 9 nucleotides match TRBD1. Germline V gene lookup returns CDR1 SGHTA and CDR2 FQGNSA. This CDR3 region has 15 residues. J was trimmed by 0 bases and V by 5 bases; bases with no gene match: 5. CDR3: CASSRGTGSSYEQYF. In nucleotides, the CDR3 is TGTGCCAGCAGCCGCGGGACAGGGAGCTCCTACGAGCAGTACTTC.

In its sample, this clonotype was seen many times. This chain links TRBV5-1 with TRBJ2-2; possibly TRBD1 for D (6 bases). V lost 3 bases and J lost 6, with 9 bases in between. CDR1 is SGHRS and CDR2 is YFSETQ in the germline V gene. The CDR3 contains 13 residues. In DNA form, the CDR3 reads TGCGCCAGCAGCTCTAACAGGGCCGGGGAGCTGTTTTTT. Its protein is CASSSNRAGELFF. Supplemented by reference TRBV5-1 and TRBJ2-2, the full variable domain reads KAGVTQTPRYLIKTRGQQVTLSCSPISGHRSVSWYQQTPGQGLQFLFEYFSETQRNKGNFPGRFSGRQFSNSRSEMNVSTLELGDSALYLCASSSNRAGELFFGEGSRLTVL.

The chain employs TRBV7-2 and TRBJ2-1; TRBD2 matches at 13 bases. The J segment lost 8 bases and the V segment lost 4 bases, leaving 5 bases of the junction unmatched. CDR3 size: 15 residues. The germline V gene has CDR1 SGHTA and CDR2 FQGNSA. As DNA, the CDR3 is TGTGCCAGCAGCTATACTAGCGGGGGGGGCGATGAGCAGTTCTTC. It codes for CASSYTSGGGDEQFF.

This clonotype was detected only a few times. CDR3 nucleotide sequence: TGTGCCAGCGGGGGCCGGGGGGCCCTCACAGATACGCAGTATTTT. It translates to CASGGRGALTDTQYF. The chain joins TRBV6-1 to TRBJ2-3; D might be TRBD2 (7 bases). This CDR3 is 15 amino acids long. The germline gives CDR1 MNHNS, CDR2 SASEGT. The V gene lost 8 bases and the J gene lost 2 bases, with 17 bases spanning the gap.

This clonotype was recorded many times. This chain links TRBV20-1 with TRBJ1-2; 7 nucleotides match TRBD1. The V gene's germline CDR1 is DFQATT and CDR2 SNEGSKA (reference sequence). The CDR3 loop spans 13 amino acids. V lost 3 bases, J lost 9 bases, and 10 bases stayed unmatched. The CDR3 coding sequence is TGCAGTGCTAGTGCCGCAGGGGGAGGTAGCTACACCTTC. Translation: CSASAAGGGSYTF.

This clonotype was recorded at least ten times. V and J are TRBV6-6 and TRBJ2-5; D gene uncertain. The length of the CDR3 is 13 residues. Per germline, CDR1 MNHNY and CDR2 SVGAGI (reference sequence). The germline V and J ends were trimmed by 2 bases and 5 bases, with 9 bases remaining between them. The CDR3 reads CASSYRVDETQYF. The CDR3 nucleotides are TGTGCCAGCAGTTACAGGGTGGATGAGACCCAGTACTTC.

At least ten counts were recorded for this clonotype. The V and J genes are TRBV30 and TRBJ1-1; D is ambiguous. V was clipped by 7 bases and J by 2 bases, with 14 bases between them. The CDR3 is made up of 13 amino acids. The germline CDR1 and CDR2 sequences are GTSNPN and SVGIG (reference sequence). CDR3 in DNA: TGTGCCTTCATCGGGTTTCCTAACACTGAAGCTTTCTTT. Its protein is CAFIGFPNTEAFF.

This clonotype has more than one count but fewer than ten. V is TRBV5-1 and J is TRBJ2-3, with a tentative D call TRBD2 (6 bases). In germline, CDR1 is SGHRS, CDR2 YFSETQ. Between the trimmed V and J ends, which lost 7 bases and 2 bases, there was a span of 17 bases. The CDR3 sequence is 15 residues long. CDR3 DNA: TGCGCCAGCGCGGAGGGCTCGGGGACCACAGATACGCAGTATTTT. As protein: CASAEGSGTTDTQYF. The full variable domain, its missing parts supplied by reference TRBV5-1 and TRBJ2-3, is KAGVTQTPRYLIKTRGQQVTLSCSPISGHRSVSWYQQTPGQGLQFLFEYFSETQRNKGNFPGRFSGRQFSNSRSEMNVSTLELGDSALYLCASAEGSGTTDTQYFGPGTRLTVL.

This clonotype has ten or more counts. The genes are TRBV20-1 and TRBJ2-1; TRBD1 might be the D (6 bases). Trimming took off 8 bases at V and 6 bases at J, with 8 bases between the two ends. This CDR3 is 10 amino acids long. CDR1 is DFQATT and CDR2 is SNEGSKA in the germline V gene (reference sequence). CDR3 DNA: TGCAGTTCCAGGGGCAATGAGCAGTTCTTC. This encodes CSSRGNEQFF.

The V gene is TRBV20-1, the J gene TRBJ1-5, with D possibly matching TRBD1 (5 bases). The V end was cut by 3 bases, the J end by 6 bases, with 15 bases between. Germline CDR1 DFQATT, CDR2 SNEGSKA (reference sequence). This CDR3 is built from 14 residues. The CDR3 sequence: CSARNLNGGQPQHF. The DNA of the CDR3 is TGCAGTGCTAGGAACCTTAATGGGGGTCAGCCCCAGCATTTT.

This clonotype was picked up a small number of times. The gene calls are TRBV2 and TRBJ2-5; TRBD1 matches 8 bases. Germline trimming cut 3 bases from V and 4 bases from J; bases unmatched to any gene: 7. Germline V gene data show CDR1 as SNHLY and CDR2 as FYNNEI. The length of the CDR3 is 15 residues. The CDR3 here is CASSDGQGGRETQYF. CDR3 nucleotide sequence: TGTGCCAGCAGTGATGGACAGGGTGGTCGAGAGACCCAGTACTTC.

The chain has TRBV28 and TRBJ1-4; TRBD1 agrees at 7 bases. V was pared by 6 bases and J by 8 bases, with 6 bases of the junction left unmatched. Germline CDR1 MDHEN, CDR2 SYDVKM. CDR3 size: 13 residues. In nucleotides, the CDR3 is TGTGCCAGCAGGGTGGGACAGATCGAAAAACTGTTTTTT. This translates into CASRVGQIEKLFF.